The 18 T cell receptor beta chains reported below all come from one sample, sequenced in a study of T cells in Graves' hyperthyroidism and ophthalmopathy. What was amplified from RNA transcripts were TCR beta CDR3 regions. The primer set for the first-round RT-PCR of the TCR CDR3 was HTBI. TCRdb re-called the multiplex PCR reads with MiXCR, one entry per CDR3 protein. The sample contains about 400,000 distinct CDR3 sequences, about 15% of which appear only once. The sequencing input was blood. The receptor source for this set is a young woman with Graves' hyperthyroidism.

The V call is TRBV11-2, the J call TRBJ2-1; D perhaps matches TRBD1 (6 bases). V was shortened by 5 bases and J by 7 bases, with 15 bases between the two germline ends. The germline gives CDR1 SGHAT, CDR2 FQNNGV. CDR3 length: 14 amino acids. This CDR3 is CASSQGWGQNEQFF. CDR3 DNA sequence: TGTGCCAGCAGCCAGGGGTGGGGGCAAAATGAGCAGTTCTTC.

J is TRBJ2-5 and V is TRBV5-1; TRBD1 matches 8 bases. V was pared by 5 bases and J by 5 bases, with 11 bases of the junction left unmatched. The CDR3 contains 15 residues. Per the germline V gene, CDR1 is SGHRS and CDR2 is YFSETQ. CDR3 nucleotide sequence: TGCGCCAGCAGACTACAGGGGGTACCGCGGGAGACCCAGTACTTC. Translated: CASRLQGVPRETQYF.

This clonotype was picked up many times. This chain uses TRBV18 with TRBJ2-3, with D possibly being TRBD1 or TRBD2 (5 bases each). CDR1 KGHSH and CDR2 LQKENI come from the germline V gene. The V and J ends lost 4 bases and 6 bases respectively, with 17 bases between them. The CDR3 length is 15 residues. CDR3 region: CASSRTGTSFDTQYF. CDR3 coding DNA: TGTGCCAGCTCACGAACCGGGACCTCTTTTGATACGCAGTATTTT.

This clonotype was seen at least ten times. The rearrangement joins TRBV6-5 to TRBJ1-2, with TRBD1 as a possible D gene (5 bases). Germline CDR1 MNHEY, CDR2 SVGAGI. The ends were cut back, 0 bases at V and 1 base at J, with 9 bases in the middle. This CDR3 comprises 15 residues. CDR3 sequence: CASSYSPGRNYGYTF. In DNA, the CDR3 is TGTGCCAGCAGTTACTCCCCGGGACGTAACTATGGCTACACCTTC.

At least ten counts were recorded for this clonotype. The V and J genes are TRBV29-1 and TRBJ2-1; TRBD2 agrees at 13 bases. The germline V gene encodes CDR1 SQVTM and CDR2 ANQGSEA. The J segment lost 9 bases and the V segment lost 4 bases, leaving 12 bases of the junction unmatched. The CDR3 consists of 16 residues. CDR3 protein: CSVGLAGGSRPTEQFF. The DNA for the CDR3 is TGCAGCGTTGGACTAGCGGGAGGATCCCGCCCAACTGAGCAGTTCTTC.

This clonotype has at least ten counts. V and J are TRBV29-1 and TRBJ2-1; the match to TRBD2 covers 7 bases. Per germline, CDR1 SQVTM and CDR2 ANQGSEA. Trimming took 8 bases from V and 3 from J; bases not matched to a gene: 10. This CDR3 region has 14 residues. The CDR3 DNA sequence: TGCAGCACCTCGCCGGGAGGCCTCTACAATGAGCAGTTCTTC. It yields the protein CSTSPGGLYNEQFF.

This clonotype was seen repeatedly, ten times or more. J is TRBJ2-3 and V is TRBV4-2; 16 bases align to TRBD2. V lost 4 bases to trimming and J lost 4 bases; unmatched junction nucleotides: 5. The CDR3 loop spans 17 amino acids. Germline CDR1 and CDR2: LGHNA and YNFKEQ. In nucleotides, the CDR3 is TGTGCCAGCAGCCTCGGGACTAGCGGGAGGGTACCAGATACGCAGTATTTT. Amino acid sequence: CASSLGTSGRVPDTQYF.

This clonotype was observed many times. The chain combines TRBV28 with TRBJ2-7; D might be TRBD1 or TRBD2, each matching 6 bases. This CDR3 is 13 amino acids long. CDR1 is MDHEN and CDR2 is SYDVKM in the germline V gene. V lost 5 bases and J 3 bases, leaving 11 bases between the germline ends. The CDR3 reads CASSPGGDYEQYF. The CDR3 DNA sequence: TGTGCCAGCAGTCCCGGGGGCGACTACGAGCAGTACTTC.

J is TRBJ2-5 and V is TRBV10-3, with 8 bases lining up with TRBD2. V lost 6 bases to trimming and J lost 1 base; unmatched junction nucleotides: 1. CDR1 ENHRY and CDR2 SYGVKD come from the germline V gene. The CDR3 runs to 13 residues. Written as DNA, the CDR3 is TGTGCCATCAGCGGGGGGGCCCAAGAGACCCAGTACTTC. Its protein product is CAISGGAQETQYF.

There are many counts of this clonotype. The rearrangement joins TRBV5-1 to TRBJ2-7; 11 nucleotides agree with TRBD2. V lost 4 bases, J lost 4 bases, and 16 bases stayed unmatched. CDR3 length: 18 amino acids. CDR1 SGHRS and CDR2 YFSETQ come from the germline V gene. DNA of the CDR3: TGCGCCAGCAGCCTTACGGCCTTCACTAGCGGGAGTTCGTACGAGCAGTACTTC. It codes for CASSLTAFTSGSSYEQYF. The full variable domain, completed using reference TRBV5-1 and TRBJ2-7, is KAGVTQTPRYLIKTRGQQVTLSCSPISGHRSVSWYQQTPGQGLQFLFEYFSETQRNKGNFPGRFSGRQFSNSRSEMNVSTLELGDSALYLCASSLTAFTSGSSYEQYFGPGTRLTVT.

This clonotype was seen a handful of times. A much larger clone lies a single base off, so this may be a read error. This chain joins TRBV2 and TRBJ2-7, with 12 bases matching TRBD2. The CDR3 has 13 residues. The V and J ends lost 4 bases and 6 bases, in that order; junction bases with no gene match: 1. Germline CDR1 SNHLY, CDR2 FYNNEI. The DNA of the CDR3 is TGTGCCAGCAGTGGGGGACTAGCGGGCGAGCAGTACTTC. This codes for CASSGGLAGEQYF.

The V call is TRBV14, the J call TRBJ2-6; D is undetermined. Germline CDR1 and CDR2: SGHDN and FVKESK. The CDR3 loop spans 16 amino acids. V lost 3 bases and J 2 bases, leaving 11 bases between the germline ends. CDR3 amino acids: CASSQLNRPGANVLTF. The CDR3 DNA is TGTGCCAGCAGCCAGCTAAATCGACCTGGGGCCAACGTCCTGACTTTC.

This clonotype came up many times. This chain uses TRBV27 with TRBJ1-5; 8 bases are a match to TRBD1. This CDR3 region has 16 residues. V was pared by 8 bases and J by 2 bases, with 11 bases of the junction left unmatched. Germline loops: CDR1 MNHEY, CDR2 SMNVEV (reference sequence). The CDR3 is CASSGQGRLGNQPQHF. DNA of the CDR3: TGTGCCAGCTCTGGACAGGGACGTTTGGGCAATCAGCCCCAGCATTTT.

The chain couples TRBV29-1 to TRBJ2-1, with D possibly matching TRBD1 (5 bases). Germline V gene data show CDR1 as SQVTM and CDR2 as ANQGSEA. This CDR3 comprises 12 residues. V shed 2 bases and J shed 9 bases, with 11 bases lying between them. DNA of the CDR3: TGCAGCGTTGAATCAGGCAGGGCTGAGCAGTTCTTC. It translates to CSVESGRAEQFF.

This clonotype was seen at least ten times. V is TRBV6-1 and J is TRBJ2-7; TRBD1 is a possible D gene (6 bases). V was cut by 5 bases and J by 6 bases, with 17 bases left in between. The CDR3 has 14 amino acids. Germline V CDR1 and CDR2: MNHNS, SASEGT. In DNA, the CDR3 is TGTGCCAGCAGTCGGGACATGGGGTCCGTCGAGCAGTACTTC. It specifies CASSRDMGSVEQYF.

Only a few counts were recorded for this clonotype. The chain combines TRBV5-8 with TRBJ1-1; D not resolved. This CDR3 has 14 amino acids. Germline V CDR1 and CDR2: SGHTS, YDEGEE. V was shortened by 4 bases and J by 0 bases, with 10 bases between the two germline ends. CDR3 loop: CASSRGWLNTEAFF. CDR3 coding DNA: TGTGCCAGCAGCCGGGGTTGGTTGAACACTGAAGCTTTCTTT. The full variable domain, completed using reference TRBV5-8 and TRBJ1-1, is EAGVTQSPTHLIKTRGQQATLRCSPISGHTSVYWYQQALGLGLQFLLWYDEGEERNRGNFPPRFSGRQFPNYSSELNVNALELEDSALYLCASSRGWLNTEAFFGQGTRLTVV.

This clonotype was found a few times. This rearrangement joins TRBV19 to TRBJ2-1; D remains ambiguous. The CDR3 contains 14 residues. CDR1 is LNHDA, CDR2 SQIVND, per germline (reference sequence). V gave up 2 bases and J gave up 2 bases, with 7 bases separating them. The CDR3 sequence: CASSIKSAYNEQFF. DNA for the CDR3: TGTGCCAGTAGTATAAAAAGCGCCTACAATGAGCAGTTCTTC.

The chain joins TRBV20-1 to TRBJ2-5; D possibly matches TRBD1 or TRBD2 (5 bases each). Trimming took off 0 bases at V and 5 bases at J, with 16 bases between the two ends. The CDR3 totals 15 residues. Germline lookup yields CDR1 DFQATT and CDR2 SNEGSKA (reference sequence). The CDR3 protein is CSARDRRAGRETQYF. The DNA of the CDR3 is TGCAGTGCTAGAGATAGGCGGGCAGGGCGGGAGACCCAGTACTTC.